These 8 T cell receptor beta chains originate from one sample sequenced in a study of blood T cell repertoires in COVID-19. Measured with immunoSEQ multiplex PCR; TCRdb has only the in-frame clones, and not every one. The data show about 170,000 clones, with roughly 91% seen just once and around 2% held by the top ten. The sample comprised peripheral blood. The receptors were sampled from a man in his fifties who had recovered from COVID-19.

This clone came up once. J is TRBJ2-1 and V is TRBV28, with TRBD2 identical over 12 bases. CDR1 and CDR2 (germline): MDHEN, SYDVKM. With V trimmed by 4 bases and J by 9 bases, 4 bases remained unmatched. CDR3 length equals 14 residues. The DNA of the CDR3 is TGTGCCAGCAGTTCTAGCGGGAGGGCTAGTGAGCAGTTCTTC. Translated, it gives CASSSSGRASEQFF.

This chain uses TRBV18 with TRBJ1-4; 8 bases map to TRBD1. The CDR3 is 16 residues long. Trimming at V came to 4 bases and at J to 4 bases, leaving 8 bases not matched to a gene. The germline gives CDR1 KGHSH, CDR2 LQKENI. The CDR3 is CASSHDSGQGNEKLFF. CDR3 in DNA: TGTGCCAGCTCACACGACTCCGGACAGGGTAATGAAAAACTGTTTTTT.

In its sample, this clone was seen once. The gene calls are TRBV7-6 and TRBJ2-5; no reliable D call. The CDR3 is 12 amino acids. The germline gives CDR1 SGHVS, CDR2 FNYEAQ. With 1 base removed from V and 5 bases from J, the gap between germline ends came to 5 bases. CDR3 loop: CASSLERETQYF. As DNA, the CDR3 is TGTGCCAGCAGCTTAGAGCGTGAGACCCAGTACTTC. The whole variable domain, filled in from reference TRBV7-6 and TRBJ2-5, reads GAGVSQSPRYKVTKRGQDVALRCDPISGHVSLYWYRQALGQGPEFLTYFNYEAQQDKSGLPNDRFSAERPEGSISTLTIQRTEQRDSAMYRCASSLERETQYFGPGTRLLVL.

The CDR3 region has the DNA TGTGCCAGCAGAGCCGGGACAGCGAGCTCTGGAAACACCATATATTTT. This codes for CASRAGTASSGNTIYF. The rearrangement uses TRBV2 and TRBJ1-3; 7 bases line up with TRBD1. V shed 6 bases, J shed 0 bases, and the junction held 8 bases outside the gene matches. The CDR3 extends over 16 amino acids. Per germline, CDR1 SNHLY and CDR2 FYNNEI.

The rearrangement links TRBV7-2 to TRBJ2-1, with D possibly being TRBD1 (5 bases). Trimming stripped 5 bases from V and 0 bases from J, with 11 bases between. Germline CDR1 reads SGHTA; CDR2 reads FQGNSA. This CDR3 is 15 amino acids long. The DNA of the CDR3 is TGTGCCAGCAGCCCCCGCAGGGACTCCTACAATGAGCAGTTCTTC. This gives the protein CASSPRRDSYNEQFF.

The genes are TRBV7-8 and TRBJ1-4, with D unclear. The CDR3 sequence is 13 residues long. V was pared by 6 bases and J by 0 bases, with 5 bases between. CDR1 and CDR2 from the germline V gene are SGHVS and FQNEAQ. Written as DNA, the CDR3 is TGTGCCAGCAGGGAGGCAACTAATGAAAAACTGTTTTTT. The encoded protein is CASREATNEKLFF.

The chain links TRBV6-5 to TRBJ2-5, with a weak D call TRBD1 (5 bases). The length of the CDR3 is 15 residues. Trimming removed 2 bases at V and 1 base at J, with 11 bases between. CDR1 is MNHEY, CDR2 SVGAGI, per germline. The CDR3 protein is CASSYRGRSQETQYF. The DNA for the CDR3 is TGTGCCAGCAGTTACAGGGGCAGGAGCCAAGAGACCCAGTACTTC.

The chain is built from TRBV5-1 and TRBJ2-5; 8 bases line up with TRBD1. Germline V gives CDR1 SGHRS, CDR2 YFSETQ. This CDR3 comprises 17 residues. Losses at the gene ends were 8 bases for V and 5 bases for J; bases not matched to a gene: 20. This CDR3 reads CARRCQGALVEAETQYF. CDR3 DNA sequence: TGCGCCAGGAGGTGTCAGGGGGCACTCGTAGAGGCCGAGACCCAGTACTTC.